This T cell receptor (beta chain) was sequenced for a study of T cell repertoires in ileal Crohn's disease. The germline V gene has CDR1 GTSNPN and CDR2 SVGIG (reference sequence). V was pared by 2 bases and J by 10 bases, with 15 bases between. The CDR3 contains 14 residues. Here immunoSEQ multiplex PCR was the method, and the copy in TCRdb shows in-frame clones only, minus some. The sample contains around 13,000 clones, 80% to 85% of which appear only once. The rearrangement links TRBV30 to TRBJ1-6; D is uncertain. This TCR was recovered from an adult with Crohn's disease. Sequenced: ileal tissue. CDR3 protein: CAWSLEGADSPLHF. In DNA, the CDR3 is TGTGCCTGGAGTTTGGAGGGAGCAGACTCACCCCTCCACTTT.